The rows below give T cell receptor beta chains drawn from one sample of a study of cytomegalovirus exposure and HLA in healthy donors. Produced via immunoSEQ multiplex PCR; TCRdb's table is partial and in-frame only. This sample has 60,000 to 75,000 clones, with approximately 83% found just once. The sequencing sample was made of PBMCs. These receptors were taken from a female donor in good health and CMV-seronegative. Each CDR3 is given with its conserved first and last residue. A D gene is named only where the DNA matches it firmly. Clone size is shown for a subset of rows, as once, few, many or a class of expanded clone.

j_call d_call clone_size v_call cdr3_nt cdr3_aa
TRBJ2-7 TRBD2 . TRBV5-4 TGTGCCAGCAGCCGAGTTGTTAGCGGGAGCTCCTACGAGCAGTACTTC CASSRVVSGSSYEQYF
TRBJ1-1 . . TRBV6-1 TGTGCCAGCAGTGAGGAGGGACGAGAAGCTTTCTTT CASSEEGREAFF
TRBJ2-5 TRBD2 . TRBV11-1 TGTGCCAGCAGCTTTAATGGATTGGCGGGAGGAGAAGAGACCCAGTACTTC CASSFNGLAGGEETQYF
TRBJ1-3 . . TRBV9 TGTGCCAGCAGCGTAACGGGGGGGGGCTACTCTGGAAACACCATATATTTT CASSVTGGGYSGNTIYF
TRBJ2-4 . . TRBV2 TGTGCCAGCAGTGAAATTGGGGACTTCTGGGGAGCCAAAAACATTCAGTACTTC CASSEIGDFWGAKNIQYF
TRBJ1-2 . . TRBV28 TGTGCCAGCAGTCCCGGAGCCTATGGCTACACCTTC CASSPGAYGYTF
TRBJ2-1 . . TRBV6-1 TGTGCCAGCAGTGGAACTAGTGGGCAGTTCTTC CASSGTSGQFF
TRBJ1-2 TRBD1 few TRBV5-5 TGTGCCAGCAGCTTGGGTCTTGGGACAGGGGCCGGGAGGGGCTACACCTTC CASSLGLGTGAGRGYTF
TRBJ2-3 . . TRBV5-1 TGCGCCAGCAGCTCCCCGTCAGATACGCAGTATTTT CASSSPSDTQYF
TRBJ2-7 TRBD1 . TRBV27 TGTGCCAGCAGTTCAATCCCCACAGGGGCCGAGCAGTACTTC CASSSIPTGAEQYF
TRBJ2-3 TRBD2 . TRBV5-1 TGCGCCAGCAGCCGGGGGGGTAACACAGATACGCAGTATTTT CASSRGGNTDTQYF
TRBJ1-6 TRBD1 . TRBV6-5 TGTGCCAGCAGTTACTCGAGTGGGACAGGGGGTTCACCCCTCCACTTT CASSYSSGTGGSPLHF
TRBJ2-6 . . TRBV9 TGTGCCAGCACGCCGGACATCTCTGGGGCCAACGTCCTGACTTTC CASTPDISGANVLTF
TRBJ2-3 TRBD2 . TRBV28 TGTGCCAGCAGTTTTCTTGGACTAGCGGGAGGGGGCACAGATACGCAGTATTTT CASSFLGLAGGGTDTQYF
TRBJ2-4 TRBD1 . TRBV4-1 TGCGCCAGCAGCCAGTGGACAGGGTCGGTCAAAAACATTCAGTACTTC CASSQWTGSVKNIQYF
TRBJ2-7 . once TRBV30 TGTGCCTGGAGTGTCGGGAACAGCTACGAGCAGTACTTC CAWSVGNSYEQYF
TRBJ2-3 . . TRBV7-9 TGTGCCAGCAACCTACAGGGTTCGGCAGATACGCAGTATTTT CASNLQGSADTQYF